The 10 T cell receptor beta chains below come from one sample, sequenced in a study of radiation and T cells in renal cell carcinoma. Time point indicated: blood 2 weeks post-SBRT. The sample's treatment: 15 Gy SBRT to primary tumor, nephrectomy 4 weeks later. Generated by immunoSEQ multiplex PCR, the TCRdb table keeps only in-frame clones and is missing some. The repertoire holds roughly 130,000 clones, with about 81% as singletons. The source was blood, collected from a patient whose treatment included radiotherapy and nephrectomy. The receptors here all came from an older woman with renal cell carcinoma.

The CDR3 DNA follows: TGTGCCACCGAGGAAAGCGGGAGCACAGATACGCAGTATTTT. It encodes CATEESGSTDTQYF. This chain connects TRBV6-1 to TRBJ2-3; possibly TRBD2 for D (6 bases). The CDR3 has 14 amino acids. The germline V gene encodes CDR1 MNHNS and CDR2 SASEGT. V gave up 10 bases and J gave up 0 bases, with 14 bases separating them.

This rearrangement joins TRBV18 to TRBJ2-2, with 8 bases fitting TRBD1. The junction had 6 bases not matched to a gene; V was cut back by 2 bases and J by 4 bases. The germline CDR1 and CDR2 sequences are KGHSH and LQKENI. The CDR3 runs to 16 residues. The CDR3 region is CASSPATGVSTGELFF. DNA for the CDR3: TGTGCCAGCTCACCAGCGACAGGGGTTAGCACCGGGGAGCTGTTTTTT.

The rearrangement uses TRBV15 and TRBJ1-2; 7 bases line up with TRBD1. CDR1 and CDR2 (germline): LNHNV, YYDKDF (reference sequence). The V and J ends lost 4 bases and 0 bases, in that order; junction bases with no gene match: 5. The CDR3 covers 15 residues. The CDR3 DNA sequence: TGTGCCACCAGCACTGGGGGACAGCCTAACTATGGCTACACCTTC. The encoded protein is CATSTGGQPNYGYTF. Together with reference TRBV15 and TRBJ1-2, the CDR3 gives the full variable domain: DAMVIQNPRYQVTQFGKPVTLSCSQTLNHNVMYWYQQKSSQAPKLLFHYYDKDFNNEADTPDNFQSRRPNTSFCFLDIRSPGLGDTAMYLCATSTGGQPNYGYTFGSGTRLTVV.

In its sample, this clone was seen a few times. CDR3 residues: CASSAPGADEKLFF. The DNA of the CDR3 is TGTGCCAGCAGCGCCCCCGGAGCAGATGAAAAACTGTTTTTT. The chain links TRBV7-9 to TRBJ1-4; D call uncertain. The CDR3 consists of 14 residues. The V end lost 5 bases, the J end lost 6 bases, and 13 bases lay between the germline ends. The germline gives CDR1 SEHNR, CDR2 FQNEAQ (reference sequence).

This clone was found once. CDR3 nucleotide sequence: TGTGCCATCAGTGTGCAGGGGAATTACGAGCAGTACTTC. Its translation: CAISVQGNYEQYF. The V gene is TRBV10-3, the J gene TRBJ2-7; weak D call: TRBD1 (6 bases). Germline values: CDR1 ENHRY, CDR2 SYGVKD. The CDR3 runs to 13 residues. The ends were cut back, 4 bases at V and 4 bases at J, with 11 bases in the middle.

CDR3 region: CAWSPQGRTEAFF. The CDR3, as DNA: TGTGCCTGGAGTCCACAGGGGAGGACTGAAGCTTTCTTT. V is TRBV30 and J is TRBJ1-1, with 7 bases matching TRBD1. Germline trimming cut 2 bases from V and 5 bases from J; bases unmatched to any gene: 5. Germline V gene lookup returns CDR1 GTSNPN and CDR2 SVGIG (reference sequence). The length of the CDR3 is 13 residues.

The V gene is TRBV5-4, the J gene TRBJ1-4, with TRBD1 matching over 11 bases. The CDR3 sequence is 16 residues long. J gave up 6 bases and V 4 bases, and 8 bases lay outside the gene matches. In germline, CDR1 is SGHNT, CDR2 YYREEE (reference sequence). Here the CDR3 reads CASSTGQGARYEKLFF. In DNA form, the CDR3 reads TGTGCCAGCAGCACAGGACAGGGGGCTAGGTATGAAAAACTGTTTTTT.

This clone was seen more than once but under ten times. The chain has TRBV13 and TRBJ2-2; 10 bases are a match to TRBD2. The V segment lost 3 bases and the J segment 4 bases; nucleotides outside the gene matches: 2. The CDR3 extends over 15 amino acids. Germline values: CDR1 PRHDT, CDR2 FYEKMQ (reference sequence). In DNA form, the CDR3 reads TGTGCCAGCAGCTTTAGCGGGGGGTTCACCGGGGAGCTGTTTTTT. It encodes CASSFSGGFTGELFF.

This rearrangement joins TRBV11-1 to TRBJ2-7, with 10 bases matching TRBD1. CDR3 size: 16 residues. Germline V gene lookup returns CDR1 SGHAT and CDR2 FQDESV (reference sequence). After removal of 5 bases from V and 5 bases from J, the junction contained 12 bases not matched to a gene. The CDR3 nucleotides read TGTGCCAGCAGCCAACCGGGACAGGGGCAAAGGAACGAGCAGTACTTC. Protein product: CASSQPGQGQRNEQYF.

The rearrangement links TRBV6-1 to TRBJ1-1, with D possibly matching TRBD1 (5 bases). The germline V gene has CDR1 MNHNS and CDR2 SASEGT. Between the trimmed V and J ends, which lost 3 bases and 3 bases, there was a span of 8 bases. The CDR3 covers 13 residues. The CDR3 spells CASSDRVDTEAFF. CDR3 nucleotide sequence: TGTGCCAGCAGTGACAGGGTGGACACTGAAGCTTTCTTT.